The 5 T cell receptor beta chains below come from one sample, sequenced in a study of T-cell reconstitution after alpha-beta-depleted transplantation in children (dated by TCRdb to between 2015 and 2016). Taken with the paper, the label for treatment or condition translates to: allogeneic hematopoietic cell transplantation with graft depleted of TCRalphabeta T cells and CD19 B cells. The method behind the library was PCR. Sequencing was performed on an Illumina HiSeq 2500. To normalize quantification of the TCRbeta repertoire, the TCR libraries were built with molecular barcoding that relied on unique molecular identifiers. TCRdb trimmed the raw reads at Q25, called clones with MiXCR and kept productive beta chains. Entries that share a CDR3 protein sequence are merged under the most common genes and DNA. Present in this sample are about 420,000 distinct CDR3 sequences, about 17% of which were seen just once. The top ten hold 25% to 35% of the sample.

The sequencing used PBMCs, mostly from graft donor cells, collected 360 days after TCRalphabeta/CD19-depleted stem cell transplant. These receptors were taken from a boy under two years old who had a stem cell transplant for Wiskott-Aldrich syndrome, so the T cells may come from the graft donor.

V gene TRBV2 combines with J gene TRBJ2-5; the D is unclear. Germline CDR1 and CDR2: SNHLY and FYNNEI. This CDR3 has 14 residues. V lost 10 bases and J lost 1, with 16 bases in between. For the CDR3, the DNA is TGTGCCATCCAAGGCAGGCTTCTCCAAGAGACCCAGTACTTC. The encoded protein is CAIQGRLLQETQYF.

This clonotype was seen only a few times. The V and J genes are TRBV12-3 or TRBV12-4 and TRBJ2-7; D may be TRBD2 (5 bases). V lost 6 bases to trimming and J lost 2 bases, with 17 bases between them. The CDR3 spans 15 residues. The CDR3 bases are TGTGCCAGCAGCCTTTTCGGGATACTCGCCTACGAGCAGTACTTC. Residues: CASSLFGILAYEQYF.

This chain uses TRBV20-1 with TRBJ1-5; possible D gene TRBD1, 5 bases. Germline lookup yields CDR1 DFQATT and CDR2 SNEGSKA (reference sequence). CDR3 length: 16 residues. Trimming took off 0 bases at V and 0 bases at J, with 12 bases between the two ends. The CDR3 region is CSARDIRQNSNQPQHF. In DNA, the CDR3 is TGCAGTGCTAGAGATATCCGACAGAATAGCAATCAGCCCCAGCATTTT.

V gene TRBV5-1 combines with J gene TRBJ2-1; D not resolved. The CDR3 sequence is 16 residues long. Trimming removed 0 bases from V and 4 bases from J, with 14 bases in between. Germline lookup yields CDR1 SGHRS and CDR2 YFSETQ. In DNA, the CDR3 is TGCGCCAGCAGCTTGGAGGGTCCGTTTTTTTACAATGAGCAGTTCTTC. Translation gives CASSLEGPFFYNEQFF.

This clonotype was seen more than once but under ten times. The chain uses TRBV12-3 or TRBV12-4 and TRBJ2-5, with TRBD2 matching 8 bases. The CDR3 extends over 14 amino acids. The V gene end was trimmed by 6 bases and the J gene end by 7 bases; junction bases not matched to a gene: 10. Here the CDR3 DNA reads TGTGCCAGCAGCCCGGGGGGGTGGCTCGGGACCCAGTACTTC. Translated, it gives CASSPGGWLGTQYF.